This T cell receptor beta chain was retrieved from a study of T cell responses to AZD1222 COVID-19 vaccine. This clone appeared a single time. Measured with immunoSEQ multiplex PCR; TCRdb has only the in-frame clones, and not every one. Of 100,000 to 150,000 clones listed, less than 95% are singletons. This CDR3 contains 14 residues. V was clipped by 7 bases and J by 0 bases, with 10 bases between them. The germline V gene has CDR1 LNHDA and CDR2 SQIVND (reference sequence). This specimen was peripheral blood, taken on day 0 of AZD1222 vaccination. The receptor comes from an adult in good health. The chain uses TRBV19 and TRBJ2-1; D is perhaps TRBD1 (6 bases). The CDR3 DNA reads as TGTGCCAGTAATACAGGGAACTCCTACAATGAGCAGTTCTTC. Protein product: CASNTGNSYNEQFF.